The clone carrying this TCR beta chain has just a few counts. Sequenced by immunoSEQ multiplex PCR; TCRdb stores in-frame clones only, minus some. The data contain tens of thousands of clones, around nine tenths of them singletons. The CDR3 extends over 14 amino acids. The germline gives CDR1 SGHKS, CDR2 YYEKEE (reference sequence). V lost 3 bases to trimming and J lost 4 bases, with 13 bases between them. This sample is part of a study of blood T cell repertoires in COVID-19. The wider study: The origin of the acute and convalescent COVID-19 samples was the United States, Italy and Spain. From T cells, B-cell-depleted T cells, or PBMCs came the material, which was cDNA or gDNA.

V and J are TRBV5-5 and TRBJ1-1; unclear D gene. The sample consisted of peripheral blood. The TCR sequence derives from a man aged 55 to 69 with active COVID-19. CDR3 sequence (DNA): TGTGCCAGCAGCTCCGTCGGGAGGGCCACTGAAGCTTTCTTT. Its protein product is CASSSVGRATEAFF.